This T cell receptor (beta chain) emerged from a study of blood T cell repertoires in COVID-19. On the study more broadly: Sources were T cells, B-cell-depleted T cells, or PBMCs; the material itself was cDNA or gDNA.

The method was immunoSEQ multiplex PCR; TCRdb's version includes in-frame clones alone and lacks a portion of them. The sample consists of over 90,000 clones, around nine tenths of them appearing once. CDR3 length: 12 amino acids. Trimming shortened V by 7 bases and J by 3 bases, and 10 bases separated the two germline ends. Germline V CDR1 and CDR2: SQVTM, ANQGSEA. The sample consisted of peripheral blood. The chain combines TRBV29-1 with TRBJ2-1; possible D gene TRBD2, 6 bases. This clonotype originated in a woman aged 70-85 years with acute or convalescent COVID-19. The CDR3 loop reads CSGREVYNEQFF. For the CDR3, the DNA is TGCAGCGGGCGGGAAGTCTACAATGAGCAGTTCTTC.